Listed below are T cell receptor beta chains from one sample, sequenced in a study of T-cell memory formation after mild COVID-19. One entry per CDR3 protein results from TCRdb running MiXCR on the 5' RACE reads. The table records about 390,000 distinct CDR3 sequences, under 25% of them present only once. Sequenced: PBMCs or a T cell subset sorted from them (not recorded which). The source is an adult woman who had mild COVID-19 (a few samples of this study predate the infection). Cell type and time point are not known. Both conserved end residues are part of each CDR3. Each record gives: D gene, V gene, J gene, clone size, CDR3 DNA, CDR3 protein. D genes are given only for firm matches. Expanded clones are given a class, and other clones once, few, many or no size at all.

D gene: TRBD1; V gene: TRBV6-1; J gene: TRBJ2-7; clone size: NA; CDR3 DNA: TGTGCCACTCACCCGGGACAGGGGTTCTACGAGCAGTACTTC; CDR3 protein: CATHPGQGFYEQYF
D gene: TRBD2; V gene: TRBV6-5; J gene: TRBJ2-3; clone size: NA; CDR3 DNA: TGTGCCAGCAGTTACTCCGGACTAGCGGGGGGAGATACGCAGTATTTT; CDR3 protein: CASSYSGLAGGDTQYF
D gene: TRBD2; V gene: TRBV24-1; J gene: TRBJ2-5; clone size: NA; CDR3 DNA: TGTGCCACCAGTGATTCTGGAGCGGGGGCCTACCAAGAGACCCAGTACTTC; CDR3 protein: CATSDSGAGAYQETQYF
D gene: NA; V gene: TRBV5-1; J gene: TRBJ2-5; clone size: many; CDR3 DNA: TGCGCCAGCAGCTTCGGACAGAACCAAGAGACCCAGTACTTC; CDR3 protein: CASSFGQNQETQYF
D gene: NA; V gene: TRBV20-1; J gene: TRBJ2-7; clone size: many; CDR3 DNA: TGCAGTGCTAGACAGGGAAACGAGCAGTACTTC; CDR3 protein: CSARQGNEQYF
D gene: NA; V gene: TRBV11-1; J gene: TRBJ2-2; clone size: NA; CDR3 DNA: TGTGCCAGCAGCCCCACGGGTTCGGGAGGGGAGCTGTTTTTT; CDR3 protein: CASSPTGSGGELFF
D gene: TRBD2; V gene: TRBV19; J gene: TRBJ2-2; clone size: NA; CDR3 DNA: TGTGCCAGTAGTATGGGACTAGCGGGAGACAGGGAGCTGTTTTTT; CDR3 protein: CASSMGLAGDRELFF
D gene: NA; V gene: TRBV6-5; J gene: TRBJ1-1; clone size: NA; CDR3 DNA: TGTGCCAGCAGTCGGACGCCAGGGAGGGCTGAAGCTTTCTTT; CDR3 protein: CASSRTPGRAEAFF
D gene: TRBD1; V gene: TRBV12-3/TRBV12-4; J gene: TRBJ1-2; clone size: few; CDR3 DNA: TGTGCCAGCAGTAACTCCCTGGACAGGGGGCAAGGCTACACCTTC; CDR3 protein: CASSNSLDRGQGYTF
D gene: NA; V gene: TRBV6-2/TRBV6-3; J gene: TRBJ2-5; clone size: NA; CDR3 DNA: TGTGCCAGCAGTTACCTGGGGGGAGAGACCCAGTACTTC; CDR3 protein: CASSYLGGETQYF
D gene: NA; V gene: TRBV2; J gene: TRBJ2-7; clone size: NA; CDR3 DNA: TGTGCCAGCAGTACGGACCGAAACCACGAGCAGTACTTC; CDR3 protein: CASSTDRNHEQYF
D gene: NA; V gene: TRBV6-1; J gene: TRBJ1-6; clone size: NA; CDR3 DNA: TGTGCCAGCGGGGCACCCTGGCCACCCCTCCACTTT; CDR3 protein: CASGAPWPPLHF
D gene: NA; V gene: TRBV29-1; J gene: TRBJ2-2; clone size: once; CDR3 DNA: TGCAGCGCGACCTTAACTGGGGTTCTGAACACCGGGGAGCTGTTTTTT; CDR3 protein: CSATLTGVLNTGELFF
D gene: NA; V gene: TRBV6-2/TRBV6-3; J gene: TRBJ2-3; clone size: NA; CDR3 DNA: TGTGCCAGCAGGGACTTTCCAGATACGCAGTATTTT; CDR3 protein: CASRDFPDTQYF
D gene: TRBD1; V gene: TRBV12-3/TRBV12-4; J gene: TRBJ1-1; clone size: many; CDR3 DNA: TGTGCCAGCAGTCCGGGACAGGGATCGGGGTACACTGAAGCTTTCTTT; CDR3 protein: CASSPGQGSGYTEAFF
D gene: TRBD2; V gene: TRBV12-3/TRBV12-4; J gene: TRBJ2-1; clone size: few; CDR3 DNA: TGTGCCAGCAACCCCAGGGCGGGGGGAGGCTACAATGAGCAGTTCTTC; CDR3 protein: CASNPRAGGGYNEQFF